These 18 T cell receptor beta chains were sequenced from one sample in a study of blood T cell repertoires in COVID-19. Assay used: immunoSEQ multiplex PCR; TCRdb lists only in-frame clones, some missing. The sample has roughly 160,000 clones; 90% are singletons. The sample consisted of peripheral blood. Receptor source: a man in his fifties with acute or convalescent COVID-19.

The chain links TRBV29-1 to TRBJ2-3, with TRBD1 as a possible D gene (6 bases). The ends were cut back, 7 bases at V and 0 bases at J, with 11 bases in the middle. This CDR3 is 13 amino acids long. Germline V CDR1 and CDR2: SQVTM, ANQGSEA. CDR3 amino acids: CSARGSSTDTQYF. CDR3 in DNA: TGCAGCGCCAGGGGTTCTAGCACAGATACGCAGTATTTT.

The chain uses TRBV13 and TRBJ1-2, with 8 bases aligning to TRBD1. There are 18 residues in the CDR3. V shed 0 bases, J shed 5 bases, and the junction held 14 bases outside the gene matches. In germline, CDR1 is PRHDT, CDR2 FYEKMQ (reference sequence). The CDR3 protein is CASSLGTGEQPILYGYTF. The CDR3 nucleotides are TGTGCCAGCAGCTTAGGGACAGGGGAGCAGCCGATCCTATATGGCTACACCTTC.

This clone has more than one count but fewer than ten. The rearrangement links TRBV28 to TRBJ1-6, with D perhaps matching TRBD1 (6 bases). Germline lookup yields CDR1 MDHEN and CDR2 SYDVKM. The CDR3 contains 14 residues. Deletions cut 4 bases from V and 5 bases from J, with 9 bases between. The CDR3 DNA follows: TGTGCCAGCAGTTCCGACAGGAATAATTCACCCCTCCACTTT. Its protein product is CASSSDRNNSPLHF.

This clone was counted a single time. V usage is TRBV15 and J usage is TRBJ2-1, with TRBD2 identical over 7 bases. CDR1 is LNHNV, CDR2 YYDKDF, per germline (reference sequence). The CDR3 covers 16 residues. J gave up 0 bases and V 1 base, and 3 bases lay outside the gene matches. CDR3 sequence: CATSRAGGSSYNEQFF. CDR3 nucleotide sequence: TGTGCCACCAGCAGAGCAGGCGGGAGCTCCTACAATGAGCAGTTCTTC.

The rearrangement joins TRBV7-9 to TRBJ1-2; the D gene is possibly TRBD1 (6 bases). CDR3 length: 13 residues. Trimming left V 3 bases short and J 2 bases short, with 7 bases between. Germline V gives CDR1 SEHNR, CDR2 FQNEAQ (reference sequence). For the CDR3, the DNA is TGTGCCAGCAGCTTGCAGGGGAACTATGGCTACACCTTC. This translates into CASSLQGNYGYTF.

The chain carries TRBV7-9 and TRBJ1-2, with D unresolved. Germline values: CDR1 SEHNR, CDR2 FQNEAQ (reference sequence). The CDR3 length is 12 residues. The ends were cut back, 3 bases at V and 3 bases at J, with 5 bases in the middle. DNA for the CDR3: TGTGCCAGCAGCTTTCCGGACTATGGCTACACCTTC. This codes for CASSFPDYGYTF.

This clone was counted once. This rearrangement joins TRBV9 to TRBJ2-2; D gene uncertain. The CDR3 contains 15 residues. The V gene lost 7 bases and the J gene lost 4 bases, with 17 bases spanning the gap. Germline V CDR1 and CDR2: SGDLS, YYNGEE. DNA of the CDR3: TGTGCCAGCTCACTCGCGCCAGGTCCCACCGGGGAGCTGTTTTTT. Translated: CASSLAPGPTGELFF.

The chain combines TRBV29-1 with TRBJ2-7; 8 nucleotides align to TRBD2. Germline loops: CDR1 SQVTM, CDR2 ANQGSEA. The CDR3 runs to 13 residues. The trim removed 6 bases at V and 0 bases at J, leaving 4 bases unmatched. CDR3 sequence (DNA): TGCAGCGTGCGGGAGGCCTCCTCCTACGAGCAGTACTTC. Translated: CSVREASSYEQYF.

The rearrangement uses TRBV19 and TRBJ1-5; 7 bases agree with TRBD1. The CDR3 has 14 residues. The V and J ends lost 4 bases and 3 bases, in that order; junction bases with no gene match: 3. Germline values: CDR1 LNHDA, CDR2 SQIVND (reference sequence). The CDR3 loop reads CASSTTGYNQPQHF. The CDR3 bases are TGTGCCAGTAGTACGACAGGGTACAATCAGCCCCAGCATTTT.

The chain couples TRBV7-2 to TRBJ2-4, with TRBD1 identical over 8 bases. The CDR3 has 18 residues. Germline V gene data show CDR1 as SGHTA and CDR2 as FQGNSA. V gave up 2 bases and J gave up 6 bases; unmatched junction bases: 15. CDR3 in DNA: TGTGCCAGCAGCTTATTCGGGTCAGGGGGCGCGAAACGAAACATTCAGTACTTC. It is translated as CASSLFGSGGAKRNIQYF.

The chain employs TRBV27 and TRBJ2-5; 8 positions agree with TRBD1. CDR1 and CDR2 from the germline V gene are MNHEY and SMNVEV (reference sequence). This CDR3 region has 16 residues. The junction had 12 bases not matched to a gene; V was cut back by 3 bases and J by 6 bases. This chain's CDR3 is CASSLSQAGGGQTQYF. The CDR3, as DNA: TGTGCCAGCAGTTTGTCCCAGGCAGGGGGCGGCCAGACCCAGTACTTC.

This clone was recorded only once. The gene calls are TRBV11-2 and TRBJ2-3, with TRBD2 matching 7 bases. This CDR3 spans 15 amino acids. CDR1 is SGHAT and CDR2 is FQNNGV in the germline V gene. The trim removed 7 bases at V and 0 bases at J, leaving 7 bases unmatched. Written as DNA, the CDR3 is TGTGCCAGCACCTTCGGGGGGTTCAGCACAGATACGCAGTATTTT. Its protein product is CASTFGGFSTDTQYF. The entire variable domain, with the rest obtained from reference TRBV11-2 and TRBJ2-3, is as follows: EAGVAQSPRYKIIEKRQSVAFWCNPISGHATLYWYQQILGQGPKLLIQFQNNGVVDDSQLPKDRFSAERLKGVDSTLKIQPAKLEDSAVYLCASTFGGFSTDTQYFGPGTRLTVL.

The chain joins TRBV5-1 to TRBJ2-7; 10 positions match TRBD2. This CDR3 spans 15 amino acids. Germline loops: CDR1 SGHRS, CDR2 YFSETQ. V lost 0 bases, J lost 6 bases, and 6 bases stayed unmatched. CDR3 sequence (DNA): TGCGCCAGCAGCTTGGAGGCTAGCGGGAGCTCCGAGCAGTACTTC. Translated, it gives CASSLEASGSSEQYF.

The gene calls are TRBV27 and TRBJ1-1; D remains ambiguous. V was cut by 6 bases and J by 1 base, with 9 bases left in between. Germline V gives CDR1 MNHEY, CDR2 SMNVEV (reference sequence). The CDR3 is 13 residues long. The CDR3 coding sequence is TGTGCCAGCAGGACTCTGGGGAACACTGAAGCTTTCTTT. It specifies CASRTLGNTEAFF.

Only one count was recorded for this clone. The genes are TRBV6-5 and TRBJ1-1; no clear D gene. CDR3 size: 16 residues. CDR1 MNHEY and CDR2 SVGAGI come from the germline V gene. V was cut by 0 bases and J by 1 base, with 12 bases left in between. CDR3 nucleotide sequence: TGTGCCAGCAGTTACTCCTCCCAGGTCCCGAACACTGAAGCTTTCTTT. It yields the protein CASSYSSQVPNTEAFF.

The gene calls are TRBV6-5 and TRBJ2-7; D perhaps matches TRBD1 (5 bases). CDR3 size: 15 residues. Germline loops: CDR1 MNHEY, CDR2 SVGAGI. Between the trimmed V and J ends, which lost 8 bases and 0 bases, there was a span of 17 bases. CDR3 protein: CASRKYYRSSYEQYV. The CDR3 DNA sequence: TGTGCCAGCCGAAAGTATTACAGGAGCTCCTACGAGCAGTACGTC.

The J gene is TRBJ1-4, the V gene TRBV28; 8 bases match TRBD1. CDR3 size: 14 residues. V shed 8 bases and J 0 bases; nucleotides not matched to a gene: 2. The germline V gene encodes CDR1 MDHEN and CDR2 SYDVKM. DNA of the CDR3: TGTGCCAGCGGCAGGGGGCCAACTAATGAAAAACTGTTTTTT. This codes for CASGRGPTNEKLFF.

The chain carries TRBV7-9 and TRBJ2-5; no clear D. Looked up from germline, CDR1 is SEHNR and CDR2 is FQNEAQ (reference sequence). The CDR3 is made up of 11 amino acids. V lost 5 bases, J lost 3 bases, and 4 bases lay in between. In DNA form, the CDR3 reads TGTGCCAGCAGCCTAAAAGAGACCCAGTACTTC. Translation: CASSLKETQYF.